This TCR beta chain was profiled in a study of T cells in Graves' hyperthyroidism and ophthalmopathy. This clonotype was counted only a few times. RNA transcripts provided the source from which TCR beta CDR3 regions were amplified. TCR CDR3 regions were first amplified by RT-PCR with HTBI primers. TCRdb itself ran the multiplex PCR reads through MiXCR, one entry per CDR3 protein. The sample contains over 700,000 distinct CDR3 sequences, around a sixth of which appear only once. There are 16 residues in the CDR3. V lost 5 bases, J lost 2 bases, and 7 bases stayed unmatched. In germline, CDR1 is SGHVS, CDR2 FQNEAQ.

The chain links TRBV7-8 to TRBJ2-5, with TRBD2 matching 11 bases. This receptor was taken from a woman between 45 and 65 years old with Graves' hyperthyroidism that later progressed to Graves' ophthalmopathy. Input material: blood. The CDR3 DNA sequence: TGTGCCAGCAGCCCCATGGGACTAGCGGAACAAGAGACCCAGTACTTC. Translating it yields CASSPMGLAEQETQYF. Drawing the rest from reference TRBV7-8 and TRBJ2-5, the complete variable domain is GAGVSQSPRYKVAKRGQDVALRCDPISGHVSLFWYQQALGQGPEFLTYFQNEAQLDKSGLPSDRFFAERPEGSVSTLKIQRTQQEDSAVYLCASSPMGLAEQETQYFGPGTRLLVL.